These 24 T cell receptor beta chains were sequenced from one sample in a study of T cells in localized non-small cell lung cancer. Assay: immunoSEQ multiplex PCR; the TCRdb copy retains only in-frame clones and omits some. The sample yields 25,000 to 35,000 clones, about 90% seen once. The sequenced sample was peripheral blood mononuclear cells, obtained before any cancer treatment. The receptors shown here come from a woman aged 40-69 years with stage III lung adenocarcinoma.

The CDR3 protein is CAISESGRGNIPQHF. CDR3 in DNA: TGTGCCATCAGTGAGTCGGGCAGGGGTAACATACCCCAGCATTTT. The chain links TRBV10-3 to TRBJ1-5; tentative D call: TRBD1 (6 bases). CDR1 ENHRY and CDR2 SYGVKD come from the germline V gene. This CDR3 region has 15 residues. The V end lost 0 bases, the J end lost 10 bases, and 16 bases lay between the germline ends.

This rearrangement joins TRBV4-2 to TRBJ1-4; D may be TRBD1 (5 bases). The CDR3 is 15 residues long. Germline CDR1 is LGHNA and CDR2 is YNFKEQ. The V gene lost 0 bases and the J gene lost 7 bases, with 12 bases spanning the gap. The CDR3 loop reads CASSQDGRDGEKLFF. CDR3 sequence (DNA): TGTGCCAGCAGCCAAGATGGCAGGGACGGTGAAAAACTGTTTTTT.

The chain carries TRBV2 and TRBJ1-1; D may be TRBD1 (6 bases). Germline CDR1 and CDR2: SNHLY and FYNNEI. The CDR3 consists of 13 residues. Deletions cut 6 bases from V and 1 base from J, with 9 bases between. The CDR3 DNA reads TGTGCCAGCAGGGACAGACAGAACACTGAAGCTTTCTTT. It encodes CASRDRQNTEAFF.

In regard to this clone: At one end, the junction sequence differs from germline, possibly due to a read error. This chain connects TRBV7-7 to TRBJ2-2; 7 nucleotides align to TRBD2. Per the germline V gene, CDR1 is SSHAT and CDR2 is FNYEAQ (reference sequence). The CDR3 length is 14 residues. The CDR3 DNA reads TGTGCTAGCAGCTTAGCGGGGAACACCGGGGAGCTGTTTTTT. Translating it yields CASSLAGNTGELFF.

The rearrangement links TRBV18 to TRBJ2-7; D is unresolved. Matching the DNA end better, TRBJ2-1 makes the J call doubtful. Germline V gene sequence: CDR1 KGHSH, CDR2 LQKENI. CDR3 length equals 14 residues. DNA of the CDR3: TGTGCCAGCTCACCGCTGAGCTCCTACAATGAGCAGTTCTTC. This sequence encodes CASSPLSSYNEQFF.

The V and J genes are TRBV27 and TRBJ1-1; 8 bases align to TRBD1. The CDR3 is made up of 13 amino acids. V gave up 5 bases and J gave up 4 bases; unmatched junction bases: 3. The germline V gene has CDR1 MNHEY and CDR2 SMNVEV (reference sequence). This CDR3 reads CASSTTGGTEAFF. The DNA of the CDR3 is TGTGCCAGCAGTACTACAGGGGGCACTGAAGCTTTCTTT.

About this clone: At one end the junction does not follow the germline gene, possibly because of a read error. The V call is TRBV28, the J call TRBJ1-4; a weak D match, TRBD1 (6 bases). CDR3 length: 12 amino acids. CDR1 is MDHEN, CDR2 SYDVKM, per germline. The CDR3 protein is CASSPSYRGTIF. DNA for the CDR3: TGTGCCAGCAGTCCAAGTTACCGGGGGACAATTTTT.

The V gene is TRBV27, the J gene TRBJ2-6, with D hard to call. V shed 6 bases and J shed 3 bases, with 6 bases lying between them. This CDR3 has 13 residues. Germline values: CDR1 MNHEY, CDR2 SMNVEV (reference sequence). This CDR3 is CASRGFGANVLTF. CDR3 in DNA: TGTGCCAGCAGGGGGTTTGGGGCCAACGTCCTGACTTTC. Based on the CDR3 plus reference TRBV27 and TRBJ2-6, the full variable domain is EAQVTQNPRYLITVTGKKLTVTCSQNMNHEYMSWYRQDPGLGLRQIYYSMNVEVTDKGDVPEGYKVSRKEKRNFPLILESPSPNQTSLYFCASRGFGANVLTFGAGSRLTVL.

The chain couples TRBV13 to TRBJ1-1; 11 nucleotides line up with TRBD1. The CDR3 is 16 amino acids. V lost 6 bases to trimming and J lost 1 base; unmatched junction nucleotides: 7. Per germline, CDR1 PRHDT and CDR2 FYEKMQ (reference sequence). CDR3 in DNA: TGTGCCAGCAGTGATACCGGGACAGGGGGGAACACTGAAGCTTTCTTT. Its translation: CASSDTGTGGNTEAFF.

CDR3 nucleotides: TGTGCCAGCAGAGAGGGACAGGGAAAATCTGGGGCCAACGTCCTGACTTTC. Translation gives CASREGQGKSGANVLTF. The chain combines TRBV9 with TRBJ2-6; TRBD1 matches at 9 bases. The V gene end was trimmed by 5 bases and the J gene end by 1 base; junction bases not matched to a gene: 7. The CDR3 has 17 amino acids. Looked up from germline, CDR1 is SGDLS and CDR2 is YYNGEE.

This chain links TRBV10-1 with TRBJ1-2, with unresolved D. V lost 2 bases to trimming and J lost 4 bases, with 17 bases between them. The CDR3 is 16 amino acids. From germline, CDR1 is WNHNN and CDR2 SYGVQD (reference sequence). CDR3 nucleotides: TGCGCCAGCAGTGAGATTCGAGACAAGGAGGTCTATGGCTACACCTTC. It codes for CASSEIRDKEVYGYTF.

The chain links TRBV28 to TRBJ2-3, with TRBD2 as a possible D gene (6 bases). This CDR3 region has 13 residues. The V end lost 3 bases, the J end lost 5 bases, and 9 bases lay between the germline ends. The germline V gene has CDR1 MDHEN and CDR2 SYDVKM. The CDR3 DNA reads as TGTGCCAGCAGTTTGGTGACTAGAGATACGCAGTATTTT. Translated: CASSLVTRDTQYF.

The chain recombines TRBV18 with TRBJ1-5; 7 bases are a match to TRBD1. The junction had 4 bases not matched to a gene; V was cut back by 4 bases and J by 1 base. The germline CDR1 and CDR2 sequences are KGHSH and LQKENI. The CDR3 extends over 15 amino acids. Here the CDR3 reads CASSREGASNQPQHF. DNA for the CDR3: TGTGCCAGCTCACGCGAGGGGGCCAGCAATCAGCCCCAGCATTTT.

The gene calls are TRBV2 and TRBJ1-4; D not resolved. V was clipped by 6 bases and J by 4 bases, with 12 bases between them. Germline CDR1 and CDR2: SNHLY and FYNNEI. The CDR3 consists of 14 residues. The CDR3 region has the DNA TGTGCCAGCAGCGGCCCGGACGGTAATGAAAAACTGTTTTTT. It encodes CASSGPDGNEKLFF.

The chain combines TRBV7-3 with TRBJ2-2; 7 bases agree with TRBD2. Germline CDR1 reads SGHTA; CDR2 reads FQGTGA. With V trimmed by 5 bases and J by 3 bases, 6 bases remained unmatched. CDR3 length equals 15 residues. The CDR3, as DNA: TGTGCCAGCAGCCGCGGGGGTGCGCACACCGGGGAGCTGTTTTTT. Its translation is CASSRGGAHTGELFF.

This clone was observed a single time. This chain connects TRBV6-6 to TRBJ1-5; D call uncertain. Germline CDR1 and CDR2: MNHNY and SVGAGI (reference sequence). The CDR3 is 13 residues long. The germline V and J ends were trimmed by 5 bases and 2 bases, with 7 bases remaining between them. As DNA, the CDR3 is TGTGCCAGCAGTCGACCAGGCAATCAGCCCCAGCATTTT. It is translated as CASSRPGNQPQHF.

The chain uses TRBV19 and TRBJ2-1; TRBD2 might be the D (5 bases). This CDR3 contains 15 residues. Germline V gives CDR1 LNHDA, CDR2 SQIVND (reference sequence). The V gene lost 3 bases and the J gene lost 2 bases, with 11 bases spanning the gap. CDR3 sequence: CASSMKRGTYNEQFF. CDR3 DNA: TGTGCCAGTAGTATGAAACGGGGTACCTACAATGAGCAGTTCTTC.

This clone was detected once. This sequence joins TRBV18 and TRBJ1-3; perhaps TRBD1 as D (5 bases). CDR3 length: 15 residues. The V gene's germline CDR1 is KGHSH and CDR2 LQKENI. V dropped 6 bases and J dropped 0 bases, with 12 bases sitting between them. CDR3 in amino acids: CASSLQGVSGNTIYF. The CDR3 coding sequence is TGTGCCAGCTCGCTACAAGGGGTCTCTGGAAACACCATATATTTT.

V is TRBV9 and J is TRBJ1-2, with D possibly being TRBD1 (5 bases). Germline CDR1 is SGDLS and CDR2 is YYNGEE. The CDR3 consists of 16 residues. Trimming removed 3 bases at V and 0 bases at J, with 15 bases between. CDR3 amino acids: CASSASRDGANYGYTF. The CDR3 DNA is TGTGCCAGCAGCGCCAGCCGGGACGGAGCTAACTATGGCTACACCTTC.

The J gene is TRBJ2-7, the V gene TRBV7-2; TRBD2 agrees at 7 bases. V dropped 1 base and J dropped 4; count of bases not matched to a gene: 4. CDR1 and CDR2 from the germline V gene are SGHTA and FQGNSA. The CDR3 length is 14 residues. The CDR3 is CASSLEAGVYEQYF. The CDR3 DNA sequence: TGTGCCAGCAGCTTAGAGGCGGGAGTGTACGAGCAGTACTTC.

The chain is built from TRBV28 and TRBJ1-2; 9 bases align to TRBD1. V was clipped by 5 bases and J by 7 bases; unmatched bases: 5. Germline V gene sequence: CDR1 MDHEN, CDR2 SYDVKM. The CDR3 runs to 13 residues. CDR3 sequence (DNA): TGTGCCAGCAGTCCCTCGGACAGGGGTGGCTACACCTTC. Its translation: CASSPSDRGGYTF.

As DNA, the CDR3 is TGTGCCAGCAGCTTAGTGACAGGAGCTGAAGCTTTCTTT. Translated: CASSLVTGAEAFF. This chain joins TRBV7-9 and TRBJ1-1; possibly TRBD1 for D (6 bases). The CDR3 sequence is 13 residues long. CDR1 SEHNR and CDR2 FQNEAQ come from the germline V gene (reference sequence). V shed 1 base and J shed 6 bases, with 9 bases lying between them.

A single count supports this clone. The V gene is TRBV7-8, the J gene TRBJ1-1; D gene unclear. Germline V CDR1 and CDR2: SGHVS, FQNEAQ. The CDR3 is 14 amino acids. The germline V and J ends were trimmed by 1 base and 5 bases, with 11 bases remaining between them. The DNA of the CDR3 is TGTGCCAGCAGCTTAGGCGCAAGGCGAACTGAAGCTTTCTTT. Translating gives CASSLGARRTEAFF. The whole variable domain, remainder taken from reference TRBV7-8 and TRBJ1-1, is GAGVSQSPRYKVAKRGQDVALRCDPISGHVSLFWYQQALGQGPEFLTYFQNEAQLDKSGLPSDRFFAERPEGSVSTLKIQRTQQEDSAVYLCASSLGARRTEAFFGQGTRLTVV.

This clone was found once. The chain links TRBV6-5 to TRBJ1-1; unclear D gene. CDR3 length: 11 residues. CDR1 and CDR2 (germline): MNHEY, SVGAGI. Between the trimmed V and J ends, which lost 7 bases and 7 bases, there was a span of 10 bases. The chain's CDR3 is CASTGRIEAFF. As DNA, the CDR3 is TGTGCCAGCACCGGACGGATTGAAGCTTTCTTT.